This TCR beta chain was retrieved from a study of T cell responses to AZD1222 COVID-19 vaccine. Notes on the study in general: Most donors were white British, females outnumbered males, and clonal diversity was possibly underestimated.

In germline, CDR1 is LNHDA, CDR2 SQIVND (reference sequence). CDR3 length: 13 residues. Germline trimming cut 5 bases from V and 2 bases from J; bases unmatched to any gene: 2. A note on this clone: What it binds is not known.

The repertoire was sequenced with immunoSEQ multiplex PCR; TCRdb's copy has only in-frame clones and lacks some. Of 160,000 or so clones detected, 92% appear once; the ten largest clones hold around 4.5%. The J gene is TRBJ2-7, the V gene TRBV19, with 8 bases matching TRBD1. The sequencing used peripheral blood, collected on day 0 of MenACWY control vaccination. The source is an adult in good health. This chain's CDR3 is CASSPGQAYEQYF. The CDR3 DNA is TGTGCCAGTAGTCCGGGACAGGCCTACGAGCAGTACTTC.